The clone carrying this T cell receptor beta chain was seen only a few times. Antigen specificity is unknown. The data were obtained in a study of T cells in localized non-small cell lung cancer. Regarding the study as a whole: Appearances in adjacent lung were noted for a median approximately 61 of the top 100 tumor clones. Uninvolved adjacent lung had the highest recorded T cell clonality, with tumor below it. Greater blood T cell density accompanied longer overall survival.

Libraries were prepared by immunoSEQ multiplex PCR; TCRdb keeps only in-frame clonotypes and omits some of them. The sample lists about 55,000 clones; around 80% were seen once. The CDR3 sequence is 15 residues long. V dropped 2 bases and J dropped 4; count of bases not matched to a gene: 6. CDR1 is MNHNY, CDR2 SVGAGI, per germline (reference sequence). The chain joins TRBV6-6 to TRBJ2-7; TRBD1 matches at 9 bases. The sequence was obtained from a man aged 35-69 years with stage III lung adenocarcinoma. This sample comprised peripheral blood mononuclear cells, obtained before any cancer treatment. For the CDR3, the DNA is TGTGCCAGCAGTTACGTGGGGACAGGGAAATACGAGCAGTACTTC. It encodes CASSYVGTGKYEQYF.